This TCR beta chain was obtained from a study of blood T cell repertoires in COVID-19. Everyone who took part was roughly 18 to 100 years old, and they came from 24 US areas. Cohort placement rested on clinical history that participants reported themselves. Cohort 3 recovery required two negative PCRs, clearance, or symptom resolution. The CDR3 loop spans 17 amino acids. Sequencing used immunoSEQ multiplex PCR; TCRdb keeps in-frame clones, though not all of them. The data show about 300,000 clones, around 86% seen once. Source material: PBMCs or T cells enriched from blood (not recorded which). This receptor was obtained from a woman between 18 and 29 years old who had recovered from COVID-19. The chain combines TRBV21-1 with TRBJ1-3; the D call TRBD1 from the table was never checked on the DNA. TRBV21-1 is shown as a pseudogene. DNA of the CDR3: TGTGCCAGCAGCAAAGAGGTCGCACAGGCGGCTGGAAACACCATATATTTT. Its protein is CASSKEVAQAAGNTIYF.